This T cell receptor beta chain comes out of a study of shared clonotypes between healthy human individuals (dated by TCRdb to 2018 to 2020). Study-level background: A few men and two women, aged 18 to 49 years, made up the cohort. Different laboratories and diverse techniques were used to prepare libraries and sequence TCR repertoires, to increase sequencing depth and limit assay-specific biases. To estimate repertoire size and how much clonotypes are shared between individuals, the study performed deep sequencing of blood TCR repertoires from about five healthy adults. Per donor, leukapheresis produced somewhere between about 0.94 and 10 billion PBMCs. Paper-wide results and their limitations: Sampling was limited to blood, and TCR repertoires in tissue likely differ from TCR repertoires in blood. The small number of donors limited the genetic and exposure-history diversity represented. Based on pairwise subsampling, the degree of clonotype sharing among donors was expected to be affected by sequencing depth.

Using the deep immunoSEQ assay, TCR CDR3 regions were amplified from genomic DNA by multiplex PCR. Extracted genomic DNA from each cell subset was distributed evenly across all wells of several immunoSEQ 96-well plates, and each plate was treated as a replicate. For unsorted PBMC, about 300 ng genomic DNA, equal to 25,000 to 35,000 T cell genomes, was loaded into each replicate PCR. Ten immunoSEQ deep assay plates were used to sequence unsorted PBMC genomic DNA. Purified libraries were quantified with a Qubit 3.0 fluorometer, sized on a Bioanalyzer 2100, and re-quantified with the KAPA Library Quantification kit. Each immunoSEQ 96-well plate was sequenced on its own single-read 150-cycle Illumina NextSeq 550 flow cell. As for the authors' bioinformatics: Because only junctional sequences without quality scores were contained in the immunoSEQ output, filtering matching that applied to full-length reads could not be performed. Sequences were annotated with PyIR, a Python wrapper for IgBLAST v1.9, and V/J genes and CDR3 were assigned using IMGT germline references. Reads were filtered out if the reads had weak V/J assignments (E-value above 1e-6), no CDR3, stop codons, out-of-frame junctions, or ambiguous translated residues. V3J clonotypes were defined as sequences sharing an identical inferred V gene, J gene, and CDR3 amino acid sequence. Percentage overlap between repertoires was calculated by dividing the number of shared unique clonotypes by the size of the smaller repertoire. Three approaches were used to assess repertoire richness: RTK rarefaction, the Chao1 estimator, and Recon v2.1 estimates of unobserved clonotypes. The table comes from immuneACCESS by way of TCRdb, which keeps in-frame sequences with V and J called. Part of the clones is missing from these tables; in studies checked, under half for an unresolved V gene and the rest for unknown reasons. V, J and clone size are taken as reported in that table, and D and trimming were inferred from the DNA itself. This sample holds roughly 500,000 clones; roughly 77% were observed only once. Roughly 13% of the sample comes from the top ten.

Taken from cysteine to phenylalanine, the CDR3 has 15 residues. The read is trimmed to its CDR3 DNA, 45 bases read in frame from base 1. V ends up 4 bases short and J 8 bases short, with an unmatched junction base count of 10. From a lookup of the germline V gene, CDR1 and CDR2 are SGHDT and YYEEEE. For this clone: There is no known antigen for this receptor. Base-call qualities are not available, and no considerably larger clone is one nucleotide away.

The donors were healthy, HIV-negative adults who had no recently reported acute infections or vaccinations. Only Caucasian adults living in Nashville, Tennessee, USA were represented among the donors. For unsorted samples, 90 million or so PBMCs were counted and genomic DNA was extracted with the QIAamp DNA Blood Mini kit. Blood was collected by leukapheresis, and PBMCs were isolated by Ficoll-Histopaque density gradient centrifugation and then cryopreserved in liquid nitrogen vapor phase. Recombination joined TRBV5-6 with TRBJ2-1; 9 central bases correspond to TRBD2. This receptor was identified in a woman aged 40-49 years in good health. Some clones in this sample may be carry-over from other donors' samples. Specimen: PBMCs. The DNA reads as follows: TGTGCCAGCAGCCGACCGGGACTAGCTAAGGATGAGCAGTTCTTC. The encoded protein is CASSRPGLAKDEQFF.